One and the same sample provided the 5 T cell receptor beta chains below, sequenced in a study of identical twins. TCRdb processed the 5' RACE reads anew with MiXCR; each CDR3 protein has one entry. The sample carries around 1.7 million distinct CDR3 sequences, around a third recorded once. The sequenced sample was cord blood. The receptor source for this set is a newborn girl in good health.

The J gene is TRBJ2-7, the V gene TRBV6-5, with 7 nucleotides matching TRBD1. The length of the CDR3 is 14 residues. Looked up from germline, CDR1 is MNHEY and CDR2 is SVGAGI. The J segment lost 3 bases and the V segment lost 5 bases, leaving 7 bases of the junction unmatched. The CDR3 region is CASSGQEAGYEQYF. In DNA form, the CDR3 reads TGTGCCAGCAGTGGACAGGAGGCAGGCTACGAGCAGTACTTC.

This clonotype was found a few times. The chain links TRBV6-6 to TRBJ1-4; D possibly corresponds to TRBD1 (6 bases). Per the germline V gene, CDR1 is MNHNY and CDR2 is SVGAGI (reference sequence). V was trimmed by 8 bases and J by 4 bases, leaving 17 bases between them. The CDR3 runs 15 residues. CDR3 region: CASARGTGGNEKLFF. CDR3 coding DNA: TGTGCCAGCGCCAGGGGCACAGGTGGTAATGAAAAACTGTTTTTT.

The sample holds a few counts of this clonotype. The J gene is TRBJ1-2, the V gene TRBV5-6; weak D call: TRBD1 (5 bases). V was shortened by 9 bases and J by 5 bases, with 23 bases between the two germline ends. The germline gives CDR1 SGHDT, CDR2 YYEEEE. CDR3 size: 15 residues. The CDR3 protein is CATTRRQTYVYGYTF. In nucleotides, the CDR3 is TGTGCCACCACCAGGAGACAGACCTACGTTTATGGCTACACCTTC.

CDR3: CASSLGVGFEQFF. For the CDR3, the DNA is TGTGCCAGCAGTTTAGGGGTCGGCTTTGAGCAGTTCTTC. This chain uses TRBV28 with TRBJ2-1; no definite D call. V lost 2 bases and J lost 9, with 11 bases in between. Per the germline V gene, CDR1 is MDHEN and CDR2 is SYDVKM. The CDR3 has 13 amino acids.

The rearrangement uses TRBV2 and TRBJ2-2; maybe TRBD1 (6 bases). V was clipped by 8 bases and J by 10 bases, with 17 bases between them. Germline values: CDR1 SNHLY, CDR2 FYNNEI. This CDR3 has 13 residues. Written as DNA, the CDR3 is TGTGCCAGCCGGACAGCGCCCGCGACGGAGCTGTTTTTT. Translated: CASRTAPATELFF.